This T cell receptor (beta chain) appears in the sequencing data of a study of CD8+ T cells in alopecia areata. General observations from the study: Especially in alopecia totalis/universalis, lesional scalp showed greater clonality than normal scalp did. Scalp samples also yield sequences of resident alphabeta T cells from normal skin.

For this clone: Antigen unknown.

cDNA prepared by RNA extraction and subsequent reverse transcription served as the template for sequencing. The protocol was immunoSEQ multiplex PCR, while the TCRdb copy is restricted to in-frame clones and leaves out a portion. The table lists 95,000 to 150,000 clones, about 46% of them singletons. The germline gives CDR1 GTSNPN, CDR2 SVGIG (reference sequence). The length of the CDR3 is 12 residues. The V and J ends lost 3 bases and 8 bases respectively, with 11 bases between them. Lesional scalp punch biopsies and peripheral blood were collected from alopecia areata patients. Separation by sorting yielded CD4+ and CD8+ T cells from PBMCs.

The J gene is TRBJ2-1, the V gene TRBV30; no definite D call. Source material: NKG2D-low CD8+ T cells sorted from blood. The TCR originated in a human donor with alopecia areata. The CDR3 reads CAWSGGGYEQFF. DNA of the CDR3: TGTGCCTGGAGCGGTGGTGGCTATGAGCAGTTCTTC. Looking up the rest from reference TRBV30 and TRBJ2-1 gives the full variable domain: SQTIHQWPATLVQPVGSPLSLECTVEGTSNPNLYWYRQAAGRGLQLLFYSVGIGQISSEVPQNLSASRPQDRQFILSSKKLLLSDSGFYLCAWSGGGYEQFFGPGTRLTVL.